Sequencing of this TCR beta chain was carried out in a study of T cells after yellow fever vaccination. They built TCR cDNA with 5'RACE template switching, a step that put in a universal primer site and UMIs. TCRdb analysed the 5' RACE reads with MiXCR anew, one entry per CDR3 protein. The sample records approximately 170,000 distinct CDR3 sequences, roughly 9.6% being singletons. Notes on this clonotype: Its antigen remains unidentified.

Notes on the study in general: The presence of abundant clonotypes contaminating from the bulk population was possible in FACS-sorted repertoires. After the booster, over 95% of CD4 and about nine tenths of CD8 primary-response clones were re-detected.

Germline V gene lookup returns CDR1 SGHTA and CDR2 FQGTGA. Trimming stripped 5 bases from V and 1 base from J, with 11 bases between. The CDR3 spans 15 residues. This TCR came from a man between 18 and 35 years old who received the YFV17D yellow fever vaccine. The sample consisted of CD8+ T cells sorted from PBMCs, taken 15 days after the yellow fever booster vaccination. The chain combines TRBV7-3 with TRBJ2-2; a weak D match, TRBD2 (5 bases). The CDR3 DNA follows: TGTGCCAGCAGCCTCCGGGAAATGAACACCGGGGAGCTGTTTTTT. Amino acids: CASSLREMNTGELFF.